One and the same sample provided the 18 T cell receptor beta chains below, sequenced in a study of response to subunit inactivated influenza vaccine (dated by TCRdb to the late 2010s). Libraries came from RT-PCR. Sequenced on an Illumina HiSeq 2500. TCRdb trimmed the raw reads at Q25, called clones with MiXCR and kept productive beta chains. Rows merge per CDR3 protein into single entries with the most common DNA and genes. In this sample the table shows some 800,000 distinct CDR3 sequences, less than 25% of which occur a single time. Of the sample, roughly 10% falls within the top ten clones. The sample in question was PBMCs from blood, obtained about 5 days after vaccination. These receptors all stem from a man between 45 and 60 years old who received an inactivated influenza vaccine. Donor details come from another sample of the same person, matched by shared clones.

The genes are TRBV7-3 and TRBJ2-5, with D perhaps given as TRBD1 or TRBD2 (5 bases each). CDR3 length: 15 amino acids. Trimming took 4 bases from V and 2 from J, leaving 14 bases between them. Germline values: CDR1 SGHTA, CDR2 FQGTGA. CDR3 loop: CASSSRGRSQETQYF. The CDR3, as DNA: TGTGCCAGCAGCTCACGGGGCAGGTCACAAGAGACCCAGTACTTC.

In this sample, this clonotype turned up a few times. As DNA, the CDR3 is TGTGCCAGCAGCTTTTGGACAGGGGGCCAGGAGCAGTACTTC. It is translated as CASSFWTGGQEQYF. The rearrangement joins TRBV7-2 to TRBJ2-7, with 11 bases aligning to TRBD1. V lost 3 bases and J lost 7; bases outside the gene matches: 5. The germline CDR1 and CDR2 sequences are SGHTA and FQGNSA. The CDR3 has 14 amino acids.

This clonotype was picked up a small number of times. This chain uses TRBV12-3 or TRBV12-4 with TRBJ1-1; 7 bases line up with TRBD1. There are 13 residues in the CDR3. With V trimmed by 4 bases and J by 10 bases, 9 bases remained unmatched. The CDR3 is CASSWQQGNGAFF. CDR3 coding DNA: TGTGCCAGCAGTTGGCAACAGGGGAATGGAGCTTTCTTT.

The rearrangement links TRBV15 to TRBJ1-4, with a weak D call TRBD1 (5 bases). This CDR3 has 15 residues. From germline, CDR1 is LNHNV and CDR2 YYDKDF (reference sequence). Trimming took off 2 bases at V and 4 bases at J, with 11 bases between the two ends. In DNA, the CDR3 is TGTGCCACCAGCAGAAACCGACAGAATAATGAAAAACTGTTTTTT. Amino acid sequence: CATSRNRQNNEKLFF.

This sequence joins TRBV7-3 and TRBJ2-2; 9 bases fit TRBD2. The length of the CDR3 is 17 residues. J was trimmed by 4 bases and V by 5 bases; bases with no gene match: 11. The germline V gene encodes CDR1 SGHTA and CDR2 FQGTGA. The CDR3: CASSEFSGRWGTGELFF. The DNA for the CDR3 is TGTGCCAGCAGCGAATTTAGCGGGAGATGGGGCACCGGGGAGCTGTTTTTT.

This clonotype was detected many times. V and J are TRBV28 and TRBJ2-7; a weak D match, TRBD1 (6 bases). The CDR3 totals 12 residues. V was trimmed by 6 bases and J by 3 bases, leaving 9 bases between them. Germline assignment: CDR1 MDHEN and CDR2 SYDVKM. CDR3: CASRQGNYEQYF. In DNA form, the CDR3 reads TGTGCCAGCAGACAGGGAAACTACGAGCAGTACTTC.

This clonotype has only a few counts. CDR3 nucleotides: TGTGCCACCAGCAGAGATGAAGAGACCCAGTACTTC. It encodes CATSRDEETQYF. V gene TRBV15 combines with J gene TRBJ2-5, with no clear D. The V gene's germline CDR1 is LNHNV and CDR2 YYDKDF (reference sequence). This CDR3 has 12 amino acids. Trimming took 0 bases from V and 3 from J, leaving 2 bases between them.

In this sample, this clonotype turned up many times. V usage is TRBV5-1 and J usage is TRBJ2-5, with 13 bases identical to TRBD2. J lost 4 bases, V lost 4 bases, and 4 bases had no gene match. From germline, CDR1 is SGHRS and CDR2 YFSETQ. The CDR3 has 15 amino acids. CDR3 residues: CASSPGLAGLETQYF. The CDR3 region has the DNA TGCGCCAGCAGCCCGGGACTAGCGGGATTAGAGACCCAGTACTTC. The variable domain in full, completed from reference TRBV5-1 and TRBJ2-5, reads KAGVTQTPRYLIKTRGQQVTLSCSPISGHRSVSWYQQTPGQGLQFLFEYFSETQRNKGNFPGRFSGRQFSNSRSEMNVSTLELGDSALYLCASSPGLAGLETQYFGPGTRLLVL.

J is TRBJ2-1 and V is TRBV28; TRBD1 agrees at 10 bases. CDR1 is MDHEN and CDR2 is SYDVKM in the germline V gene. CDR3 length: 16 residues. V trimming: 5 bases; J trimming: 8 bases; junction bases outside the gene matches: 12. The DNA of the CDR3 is TGTGCCAGCAGTCCCGCCCTGGGACAGGGGTCCGATGAGCAGTTCTTC. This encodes CASSPALGQGSDEQFF. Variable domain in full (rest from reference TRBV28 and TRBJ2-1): DVKVTQSSRYLVKRTGEKVFLECVQDMDHENMFWYRQDPGLGLRLIYFSYDVKMKEKGDIPEGYSVSREKKERFSLILESASTNQTSMYLCASSPALGQGSDEQFFGPGTRLTVL.

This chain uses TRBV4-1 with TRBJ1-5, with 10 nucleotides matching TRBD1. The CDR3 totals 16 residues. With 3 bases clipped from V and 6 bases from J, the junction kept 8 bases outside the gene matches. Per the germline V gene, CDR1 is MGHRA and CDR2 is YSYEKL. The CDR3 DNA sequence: TGCGCCAGCAGCCAGACCACGACAGGGGGCGGTCAGCCCCAGCATTTT. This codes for CASSQTTTGGGQPQHF.

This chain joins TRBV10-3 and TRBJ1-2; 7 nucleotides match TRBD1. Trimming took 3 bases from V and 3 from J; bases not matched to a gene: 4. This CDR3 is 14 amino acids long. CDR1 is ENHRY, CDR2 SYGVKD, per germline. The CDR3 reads CAISDIDRDYGYTF. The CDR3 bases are TGTGCCATCAGTGATATAGACAGGGACTATGGCTACACCTTC.

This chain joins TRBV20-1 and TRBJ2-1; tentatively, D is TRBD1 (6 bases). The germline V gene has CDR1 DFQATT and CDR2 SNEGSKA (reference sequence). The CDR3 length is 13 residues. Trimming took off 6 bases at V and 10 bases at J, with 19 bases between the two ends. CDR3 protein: CSATYYRAWEQFF. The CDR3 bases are TGCAGTGCCACCTATTACAGGGCGTGGGAGCAGTTCTTC.

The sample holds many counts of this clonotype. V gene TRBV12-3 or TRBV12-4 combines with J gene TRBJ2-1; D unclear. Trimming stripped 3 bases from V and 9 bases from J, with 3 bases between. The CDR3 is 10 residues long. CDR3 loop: CASSLREQFF. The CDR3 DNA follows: TGTGCCAGCAGTTTGCGTGAGCAGTTCTTC.

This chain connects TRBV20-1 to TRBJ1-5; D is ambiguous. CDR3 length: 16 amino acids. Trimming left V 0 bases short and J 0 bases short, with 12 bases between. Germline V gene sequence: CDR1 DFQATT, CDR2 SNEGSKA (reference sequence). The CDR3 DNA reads TGCAGTGCTAGAGATCTACGCACCCATAGCAATCAGCCCCAGCATTTT. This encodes CSARDLRTHSNQPQHF.

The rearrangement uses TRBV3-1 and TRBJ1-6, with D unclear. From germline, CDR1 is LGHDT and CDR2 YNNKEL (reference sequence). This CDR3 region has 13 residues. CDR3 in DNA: TGTGCAACCAGGCCGGAGACAAATTCACCCCTCCACTTT. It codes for CATRPETNSPLHF.

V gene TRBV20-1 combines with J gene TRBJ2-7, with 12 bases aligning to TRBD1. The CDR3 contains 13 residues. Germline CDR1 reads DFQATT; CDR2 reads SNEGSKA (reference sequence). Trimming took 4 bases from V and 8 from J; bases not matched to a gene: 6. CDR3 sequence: CSAKGTGGEKQYF. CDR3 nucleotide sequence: TGCAGTGCTAAAGGGACAGGGGGCGAGAAGCAGTACTTC.

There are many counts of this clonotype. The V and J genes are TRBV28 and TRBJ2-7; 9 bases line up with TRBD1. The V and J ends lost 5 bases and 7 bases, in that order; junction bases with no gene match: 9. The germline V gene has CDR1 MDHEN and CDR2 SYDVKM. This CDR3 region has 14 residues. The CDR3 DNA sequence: TGTGCCAGCAGTCGGACAGGGGTTGTTTGGGAGCAGTACTTC. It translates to CASSRTGVVWEQYF.

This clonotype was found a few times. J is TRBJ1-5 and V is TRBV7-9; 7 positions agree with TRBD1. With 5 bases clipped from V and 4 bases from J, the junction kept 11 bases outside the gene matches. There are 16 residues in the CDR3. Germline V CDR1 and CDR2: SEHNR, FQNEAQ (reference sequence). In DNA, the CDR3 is TGTGCCAGCAGCGCCGGGGGGACAGATCTAAATCAGCCCCAGCATTTT. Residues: CASSAGGTDLNQPQHF.